The rows below give T cell receptor beta chains drawn from one sample of a study of T cells in Graves' hyperthyroidism and ophthalmopathy. TCRdb used MiXCR to reprocess the multiplex PCR reads, holding one entry per CDR3 protein. In the table there are about 400,000 distinct CDR3 sequences, 15% to 19% of which are singletons. Input material: blood. These receptors were taken from a woman younger than 35 with Graves' hyperthyroidism. The CDR3 runs from the conserved cysteine through the conserved F or W. Fields, in order: CDR3 protein, CDR3 DNA, clone size, V gene, J gene, D gene. A D gene is named only where the DNA matches it firmly. Not every row has a clone size; where given, it reads once, few, many or a size class.

CAIKAAANEKLFF	TGTGCCATCAAGGCAGCAGCTAATGAAAAACTGTTTTTT	-	TRBV10-3	TRBJ1-4	-
CASSLMGSSPFYGYTF	TGTGCCAGCAGCTTAATGGGCAGTTCCCCGTTCTATGGCTACACCTTC	many	TRBV7-3	TRBJ1-2	-
CSARDLGRGTYSPLHF	TGCAGTGCTAGAGATCTCGGGCGCGGAACCTATTCACCCCTCCACTTT	few	TRBV20-1	TRBJ1-6	-
CASSRRTSYSGMYTDTQYF	TGTGCCAGCAGCCGACGGACAAGCTATAGCGGGATGTACACAGATACGCAGTATTTT	many	TRBV6-2/TRBV6-3	TRBJ2-3	TRBD2
CASSFVTFGSYEQYF	TGCGCCAGCAGCTTTGTCACTTTCGGCTCCTACGAGCAGTACTTC	-	TRBV5-1	TRBJ2-7	-
CSAGQGAAGYGYTF	TGCAGTGCCGGACAGGGGGCCGCTGGGTATGGCTACACCTTC	-	TRBV20-1	TRBJ1-2	TRBD1
CASSLVIRDSLSYNEQLF	TGCGCCAGCAGCTTGGTGATCAGGGATAGTCTCTCCTACAATGAGCAGCTCTTC	-	TRBV5-1	TRBJ2-1	-
CASSLGTPFWSYEQYF	TGTGCCAGCAGCTTAGGTACTCCCTTTTGGTCCTACGAGCAGTACTTC	many	TRBV7-2	TRBJ2-7	-
CASNTGTGGTGELFF	TGTGCCAGTAATACCGGGACAGGGGGCACCGGGGAGCTGTTTTTT	many	TRBV19	TRBJ2-2	TRBD1
CAWSVTRPRGNTEAFF	TGTGCCTGGAGTGTAACTCGACCCAGGGGTAACACTGAAGCTTTCTTT	few	TRBV30	TRBJ1-1	-
CASSQEGTTYEQYF	TGTGCCAGCAGCCAGGAGGGAACCACCTACGAGCAGTACTTC	-	TRBV7-9	TRBJ2-7	-
CASSTGLQTQYF	TGTGCCAGCAGTACAGGGTTGCAGACCCAGTACTTC	many	TRBV2	TRBJ2-5	-
CASSSGSGNGNTIYF	TGTGCCAGCAGCTCGGGTAGTGGGAATGGAAACACCATATATTTT	many	TRBV11-2	TRBJ1-3	-
CASSQEAFNGNSGANVLTF	TGTGCCAGCAGCCAAGAAGCCTTCAACGGAAACTCTGGGGCCAACGTCCTGACTTTC	few	TRBV4-2	TRBJ2-6	-
CASSQSTGGSYGYTF	TGTGCCAGCAGCCAATCGACAGGGGGGAGCTATGGCTACACCTTC	-	TRBV3-1	TRBJ1-2	TRBD1
CASSSPAGGGTDTQYF	TGTGCCAGCAGCTCCCCGGCAGGGGGAGGCACAGATACGCAGTATTTT	many	TRBV5-4	TRBJ2-3	TRBD1
CASSQDLGIAGTGELFF	TGTGCCAGCAGCCAAGATCTCGGGATAGCGGGCACCGGGGAGCTGTTTTTT	many	TRBV3-1	TRBJ2-2	TRBD2
CASSQKTGASEGAKNIQYF	TGTGCCAGCAGCCAGAAAACAGGTGCCTCTGAAGGAGCCAAAAACATTCAGTACTTC	many	TRBV7-9	TRBJ2-4	-
CASRSTGGNQPQHF	TGTGCCAGCAGGTCGACAGGGGGCAATCAGCCCCAGCATTTT	-	TRBV7-8	TRBJ1-5	TRBD1
CASSYSTGVPSSRDTQYF	TGTGCCAGCAGTTACTCCACGGGGGTCCCGTCCTCCCGAGATACGCAGTATTTT	many	TRBV6-6	TRBJ2-3	-
CASSFRGPGELFF	TGCGCCAGCAGCTTTCGAGGGCCCGGGGAGCTGTTTTTT	many	TRBV5-1	TRBJ2-2	-
CASSQREGYTF	TGTGCCAGCAGCCAGCGAGAGGGCTACACCTTC	many	TRBV3-1	TRBJ1-2	-
CASSGLVYNEQFF	TGTGCCAGCAGTGGGCTAGTCTACAATGAGCAGTTCTTC	many	TRBV2	TRBJ2-1	-
CASSYPRGDTYEQYF	TGTGCCAGCAGTTACCCCAGGGGCGATACCTACGAGCAGTACTTC	many	TRBV6-6	TRBJ2-7	-
CASSFDREGSYEQYF	TGTGCCAGCAGCTTTGACAGGGAGGGCTCCTACGAGCAGTACTTC	-	TRBV2	TRBJ2-7	-
CSARDQRETNEKLFF	TGCAGTGCTAGAGATCAGCGGGAAACTAATGAAAAACTGTTTTTT	many	TRBV20-1	TRBJ1-4	-
CSARDGDRGYGYTF	TGCAGTGCTAGAGATGGGGACAGGGGCTATGGCTACACCTTC	few	TRBV20-1	TRBJ1-2	TRBD1
CASSLVGGMGPRSYEQYF	TGTGCCAGCAGCTTGGTGGGAGGGATGGGGCCGAGGTCCTACGAGCAGTACTTC	-	TRBV5-6	TRBJ2-7	TRBD2
CASTPQGSYEQYF	TGTGCCAGCACCCCGCAGGGATCCTACGAGCAGTACTTC	many	TRBV7-9	TRBJ2-7	-
CASGSPGTSQPYEQYF	TGTGCCAGCGGTTCCCCCGGGACTAGCCAGCCTTACGAGCAGTACTTC	few	TRBV27	TRBJ2-7	TRBD2
CSVDRRLNTEAFF	TGCAGCGTTGATAGACGGTTGAACACTGAAGCTTTCTTT	-	TRBV29-1	TRBJ1-1	-
CSARERYRSLQGNTIYF	TGCAGTGCTAGAGAACGTTACAGATCCCTTCAGGGAAACACCATATATTTT	-	TRBV20-1	TRBJ1-3	-
CASSLFLDTYNEQFF	TGTGCCAGCAGCTTGTTCTTGGACACCTACAATGAGCAGTTCTTC	few	TRBV5-5	TRBJ2-1	-
CASSFLAGIAYEQYF	TGTGCCAGCAGTTTCCTAGCGGGGATCGCCTACGAGCAGTACTTC	many	TRBV6-1	TRBJ2-7	TRBD2
CASSFPGENEKLFF	TGTGCCAGCAGCTTCCCAGGGGAGAATGAAAAACTGTTTTTT	-	TRBV11-2	TRBJ1-4	-
CASSFGLRSEAFF	TGTGCCAGCAGTTTCGGGCTTAGGTCTGAAGCTTTCTTT	many	TRBV27	TRBJ1-1	-
CASSLSGTGGGDTQYF	TGTGCCAGCAGCCTGTCCGGGACAGGGGGCGGAGATACGCAGTATTTT	-	TRBV28	TRBJ2-3	TRBD1